This T cell receptor beta chain derives from a study of control samples from healthy donors and cancer patients. Generated by immunoSEQ multiplex PCR, the TCRdb table keeps only in-frame clones and is missing some. In the table there are about 65,000 clones, 90% of which are singletons. There are 14 residues in the CDR3. CDR1 and CDR2 from the germline V gene are KGHSH and LQKENI. Trimming removed 4 bases at V and 11 bases at J, with 15 bases between. What was sequenced was PBMCs. V usage is TRBV18 and J usage is TRBJ1-6; D gene unclear. This sequence was found in a woman aged 45-60 years with colorectal cancer. In DNA, the CDR3 is TGTGCCAGCTCACGGGCTCAAACCACTACACCCCTCCACTTT. As protein: CASSRAQTTTPLHF.